A single sample gave rise to the 4 T cell receptor beta chains below, sequenced in a study of blood T cell repertoires in COVID-19. Repertoires were generated with immunoSEQ multiplex PCR, while TCRdb's copy carries only in-frame clones and drops some. Of 170,000 or so clones listed, around 90% are singletons. Sequencing was carried out using peripheral blood. The receptors were sampled from a middle-aged man with active or convalescent COVID-19.

J is TRBJ2-3 and V is TRBV7-9; TRBD2 agrees at 8 bases. The CDR3 is 15 amino acids. V was pared by 3 bases and J by 5 bases, with 7 bases of the junction left unmatched. The germline V gene encodes CDR1 SEHNR and CDR2 FQNEAQ (reference sequence). The CDR3: CASSLTGGPVDTQYF. CDR3 nucleotide sequence: TGTGCCAGCAGCTTGACGGGGGGGCCGGTAGATACGCAGTATTTT.

The chain couples TRBV9 to TRBJ2-5; 12 nucleotides line up with TRBD2. CDR3 length equals 15 residues. Germline CDR1 is SGDLS and CDR2 is YYNGEE. Trimming cost V 3 bases and J 1 base; bases outside gene matches: 1. The CDR3, as DNA: TGTGCCAGCAGCGCTAGCGGGGGGGCCCAAGAGACCCAGTACTTC. Protein sequence: CASSASGGAQETQYF.

The gene calls are TRBV4-1 and TRBJ1-4; the D gene is possibly TRBD1 (6 bases). Germline V gene sequence: CDR1 MGHRA, CDR2 YSYEKL. CDR3 length: 18 residues. V shed 0 bases and J shed 3 bases, with 17 bases lying between them. The CDR3, as DNA: TGCGCCAGCAGCCAAGAATCCAGGGGCGGTTTATCTAATGAAAAACTGTTTTTT. It encodes CASSQESRGGLSNEKLFF.

This clone was observed a few times. The genes are TRBV5-1 and TRBJ1-2; D ambiguous. V was trimmed by 3 bases and J by 5 bases, leaving 11 bases between them. CDR3 length equals 13 residues. Germline loops: CDR1 SGHRS, CDR2 YFSETQ. The DNA of the CDR3 is TGCGCCAGCAGCTCTGACGGAGCTTATGGCTACACCTTC. Translation gives CASSSDGAYGYTF.